A selection of T cell receptor beta chains follows, all from one sample in a study of vaccination and CD4 T cells after COVID-19. TCRdb processed the PCR reads anew with MiXCR; each CDR3 protein has one entry. The sample comprises around 21,000 distinct CDR3 sequences, less than 55% of which are singletons, and 15% to 20% rests with the top ten. These receptors' antigens are unknown. The sample taken for sequencing was CD4+ T cells from blood, cultured in vitro. The receptor set was obtained from a human donor who had recovered from COVID-19. Both conserved end residues are part of each CDR3. Fields, in order: J gene, V gene, CDR3 protein.

TRBJ1-1,TRBV10-1,CASSGERVIRNTEAFF
TRBJ1-1,TRBV6-5,CASSYFRGRNTEAFF
TRBJ1-2,TRBV5-1,CASSWSVLGRTAGRGYTF
TRBJ2-2,TRBV7-2,CASSLYAGPNTGELFF
TRBJ1-6,TRBV2,CATGTGENSPLHF
TRBJ2-5,TRBV4-1,CASSQVADLQETQYF
TRBJ1-6,TRBV12-3/TRBV12-4,CASSPSPRANPSYNSPLHF
TRBJ2-5,TRBV20-1,CSARVGTGWEETQYF
TRBJ2-7,TRBV20-1,CSARSSKTVFGYEQYF
TRBJ2-7,TRBV11-2,CASSPFMAAYYEQYF
TRBJ1-1,TRBV10-3,CAISQQGTEAFF
TRBJ2-3,TRBV9,CASSVNTDTQYF
TRBJ2-1,TRBV5-5,CASSLFRQGWANEQFF
TRBJ2-7,TRBV23-1,CASSLNRTYEQYF
TRBJ2-3,TRBV6-1,CASKVGLAPDTQYF
TRBJ2-2,TRBV2,CASSVRGRTGELFF
TRBJ1-5,TRBV7-2,CASRGTVFDQPQHF
TRBJ2-2,TRBV20-1,CSARAHDSRPGELFF
TRBJ1-3,TRBV6-1,CASSEGARGNTIYF
TRBJ2-4,TRBV28,CASSFSGLAKNIQYF
TRBJ1-1,TRBV12-5,CASGLVLSRTGDTEAFF